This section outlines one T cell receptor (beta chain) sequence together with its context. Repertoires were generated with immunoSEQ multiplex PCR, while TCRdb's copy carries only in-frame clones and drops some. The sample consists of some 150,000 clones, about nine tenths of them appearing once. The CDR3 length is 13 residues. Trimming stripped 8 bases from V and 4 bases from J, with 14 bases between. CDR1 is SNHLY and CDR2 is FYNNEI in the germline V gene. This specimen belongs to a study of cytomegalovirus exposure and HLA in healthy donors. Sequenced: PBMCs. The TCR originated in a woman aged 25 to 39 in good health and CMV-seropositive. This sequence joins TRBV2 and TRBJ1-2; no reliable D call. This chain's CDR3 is CASGSPRGYGYTF. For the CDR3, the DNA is TGTGCCAGCGGGTCCCCTCGGGGCTATGGCTACACCTTC.